This is a list of T cell receptor beta chains from one sample in a study of radiation and T cells in renal cell carcinoma. Sequenced by immunoSEQ multiplex PCR; TCRdb stores in-frame clones only, minus some. This sample yields approximately 120,000 clones, of which roughly four fifths are seen a single time; around 3% belongs to the top ten. The source material was blood, sampled from a patient whose treatment included radiotherapy and nephrectomy. All receptors come from a woman in her fifties or sixties with renal cell carcinoma. The CDR3 runs from the conserved cysteine through the conserved F or W.

J,V,CDR3
TRBJ2-2,TRBV5-1,CASSSLPPTGSITGELFF
TRBJ1-2,TRBV7-2,CASSLVSGNYGYTF
TRBJ1-2,TRBV6-6,CASGLGLYGYTF
TRBJ2-7,TRBV7-9,CASVPQSSYEQYF
TRBJ1-2,TRBV10-3,CAIQKTGTGFYYTF
TRBJ2-3,TRBV27,CASTRGGSSGTQYF
TRBJ1-6,TRBV7-6,CASSSTDSSLYNSPLHF
TRBJ2-2,TRBV5-4,CASSLEITGELFF
TRBJ2-7,TRBV5-1,CASSPNSGAEQYF
TRBJ1-2,TRBV5-4,CASSRNLGGDYGYTF
TRBJ2-5,TRBV5-6,CASSLTVGETQYF
TRBJ1-5,TRBV4-2,CASRPTGGDYQPQHF
TRBJ2-3,TRBV5-8,CASSSEGQGKDTQYF
TRBJ1-1,TRBV6-5,CASSQGPEAFF
TRBJ2-7,TRBV4-3,CASSQDSRYEQYF
TRBJ1-3,TRBV28,CASSSTTGSSGNTIYF
TRBJ1-1,TRBV19,CASSFTTYGNTEAFF
TRBJ2-2,TRBV9,CASSVANRHTGELFF
TRBJ1-2,TRBV6-6,CASGGTAAFNYGYTF
TRBJ1-1,TRBV6-1,CASRDKRNTEAFF
TRBJ1-5,TRBV7-9,CASSPTGSDQPQHF
TRBJ2-7,TRBV7-9,CATHLPSGGTSEQYF
TRBJ1-1,TRBV4-1,CASSQGGFLNTEAFF
TRBJ1-4,TRBV28,CASRVQGPNEKLFF
TRBJ1-3,TRBV7-2,CASSFRTEGSGNTIYF
TRBJ2-5,TRBV11-2,CASSLGVLGQETQYF
TRBJ2-7,TRBV6-5,CASRYGSPYEQYF
TRBJ1-2,TRBV28,CASSLSGGSDYGYTF
TRBJ1-5,TRBV19,CASNGSPRGRSNQPQHF
TRBJ2-1,TRBV9,CASSVVSSGSYEQFF
TRBJ2-5,TRBV4-1,CASSQVATQETQYF
TRBJ1-1,TRBV4-3,CASSYNRASGEAFF
TRBJ1-1,TRBV28,CASSLLNTEAFF
TRBJ2-7,TRBV7-9,CASSPIPKGSRITYEQYF
TRBJ2-3,TRBV6-5,CASSYRREGTDTQYF
TRBJ2-7,TRBV11-1,CASSLDSYEQYF
TRBJ2-2,TRBV5-1,CASSFGAFRAAGELFF
TRBJ1-3,TRBV6-6,CASSLRQERSGNTIYF
TRBJ2-2,TRBV4-3,CASSQGRLANTGELFF
TRBJ2-7,TRBV28,CASRRQVISYEQYF
NA,TRBV2,CASIASGYEQYF
TRBJ2-2,TRBV19,CASSTLQITTGELFF
TRBJ2-1,TRBV7-9,CASSHGANEQFF
TRBJ1-1,TRBV4-2,CASSQERTNTEAFF
TRBJ1-2,TRBV30,CAWKREAYGYTF
TRBJ1-2,TRBV6-1,CASSESGSYYGYTF
TRBJ2-5,TRBV28,CATGEPSVETQYF
TRBJ2-5,TRBV7-7,CASSPTFGQGGETQYF
TRBJ1-1,TRBV30,CAWSVHGVTEAFF
TRBJ1-2,TRBV19,CASMDRNDGYTF